This T cell receptor beta chain was recovered during a study of cytomegalovirus exposure and HLA in healthy donors. In the PCR, 60 Vbeta and 13 Jbeta primers were used. Produced via immunoSEQ multiplex PCR; TCRdb's table is partial and in-frame only. The sample gives 90,000 to 150,000 clones, about 85% of which show up once; 0.2% to 0.25% is in the top ten. Germline V lookup: CDR1 MDHEN, CDR2 SYDVKM. The CDR3 is made up of 15 amino acids. With V trimmed by 11 bases and J by 0 bases, 10 bases remained unmatched. V is TRBV28 and J is TRBJ2-1; 7 bases are a match to TRBD2. This receptor was obtained from a man between 50 and 59 years old in good health and CMV-seronegative. Material: PBMCs. CDR3 sequence reads: CAGGLLANSYNEQFF. CDR3 nucleotide sequence: TGTGCCGGAGGATTACTAGCGAACTCCTACAATGAGCAGTTCTTC.